The 17 T cell receptor beta chains reported below all come from one sample, sequenced in a study of immune reconstitution after stem cell transplant in scleroderma. MiXCR, applied by TCRdb to the RT-PCR reads, yields one record per CDR3 protein. The repertoire holds 3,000 to 4,500 distinct CDR3 sequences, with approximately 6.3% as singletons. Sampling was conducted before or after autologous hematopoietic stem cell transplantation (not recorded which). The receptor source for this set is a female donor with systemic sclerosis.

Points on this clonotype: Possible read error: a much larger clone is one base away. This likely comes from a read error, as the CDR3 has no conserved phenylalanine or tryptophan at its end. The V and J genes are TRBV5-1 and TRBJ1-2, with a tentative D call TRBD1 (5 bases). Germline CDR1 SGHRS, CDR2 YFSETQ. Trimming removed 2 bases from V and 1 base from J, with 12 bases in between. CDR3 length: 15 residues. In DNA form, the CDR3 reads TGCGCCAGCAGCTTAAACCAGGGATTTAACTATGGCTACACCCTC. Protein product: CASSLNQGFNYGYTL.

This clonotype is medium-sized (0.01 to 0.1%). For the CDR3, the DNA is TGCGCCAGCAGCTTGGGGCCATATGAGGGGTCGAACACCGGGGAGCTGTTTTTT. Translating it yields CASSLGPYEGSNTGELFF. The chain employs TRBV5-1 and TRBJ2-2; the D gene could be TRBD1 or TRBD2 (5 bases each). The V end lost 0 bases, the J end lost 0 bases, and 15 bases lay between the germline ends. This CDR3 is built from 18 residues. Germline V gene data show CDR1 as SGHRS and CDR2 as YFSETQ.

This clonotype has only a few counts. The chain joins TRBV7-7 to TRBJ2-5; 7 bases match TRBD1. CDR3 length: 13 amino acids. After removal of 1 base from V and 4 bases from J, the junction contained 0 bases not matched to a gene. Germline loops: CDR1 SSHAT, CDR2 FNYEAQ (reference sequence). The CDR3 sequence: CASSLDRGETQYF. DNA of the CDR3: TGTGCCAGCAGCTTAGACAGGGGAGAGACCCAGTACTTC.

This clonotype rates as medium-sized. The chain combines TRBV12-3 or TRBV12-4 with TRBJ1-1, with 7 bases that match TRBD1. The CDR3 is 14 amino acids. With 7 bases clipped from V and 5 bases from J, the junction kept 10 bases outside the gene matches. The CDR3 coding sequence is TGTGCCAGCATCCAGGACAGGCTTGATACTGAAGCTTTCTTT. Translation: CASIQDRLDTEAFF.

Within the sample, this clonotype is medium-sized. The chain joins TRBV28 to TRBJ2-1; TRBD1 matches 12 bases. There are 17 residues in the CDR3. Germline lookup yields CDR1 MDHEN and CDR2 SYDVKM. Trimming took 4 bases from V and 8 from J; bases not matched to a gene: 12. CDR3 loop: CASSSAGTGGTADEQFF. The DNA for the CDR3 is TGTGCCAGCAGTTCCGCCGGGACAGGGGGCACAGCGGATGAGCAGTTCTTC.

V gene TRBV6-6 combines with J gene TRBJ2-1; maybe TRBD1 (6 bases). Germline V gene lookup returns CDR1 MNHNY and CDR2 SVGAGI (reference sequence). CDR3 length: 15 residues. V dropped 7 bases and J dropped 1 base, with 14 bases sitting between them. The CDR3 reads CASNLATGSYNEQFF. The CDR3 coding sequence is TGTGCCAGCAACCTAGCCACAGGGTCCTACAATGAGCAGTTCTTC.

By proportion, this clonotype is medium-sized. The rearrangement joins TRBV5-1 to TRBJ1-5; the match to TRBD1 covers 9 bases. Germline-derived CDR1 and CDR2 are SGHRS and YFSETQ. CDR3 length: 13 residues. Trimming cost V 4 bases and J 11 bases; bases outside gene matches: 7. CDR3 sequence (DNA): TGCGCCAGCAGCCTGGGGGACAGGGCCTCCCAGCATTTT. This translates into CASSLGDRASQHF.

By share, this clonotype ranks as medium-sized. The J gene is TRBJ2-2, the V gene TRBV29-1, with TRBD2 as a possible D gene (7 bases). The CDR3 loop spans 15 amino acids. Per germline, CDR1 SQVTM and CDR2 ANQGSEA. Trimming shortened V by 4 bases and J by 6 bases, and 18 bases separated the two germline ends. CDR3 sequence: CSVGAKGGGSGELFF. The CDR3 DNA follows: TGCAGCGTTGGGGCCAAGGGGGGGGGCTCCGGGGAGCTGTTTTTT.

Judged by abundance, this clonotype is medium-sized. The chain recombines TRBV29-1 with TRBJ1-2; 7 bases agree with TRBD1. V lost 3 bases and J lost 8; bases outside the gene matches: 12. The CDR3 loop spans 14 amino acids. Germline-derived CDR1 and CDR2 are SQVTM and ANQGSEA. Here the CDR3 reads CSVDMAGGGFGYTF. CDR3 sequence (DNA): TGCAGCGTTGATATGGCAGGGGGTGGATTCGGCTACACCTTC.

This clonotype is medium-sized in the sample. The chain uses TRBV5-1 and TRBJ2-7, with TRBD1 as a possible D gene (6 bases). Trimming shortened V by 4 bases and J by 6 bases, and 23 bases separated the two germline ends. CDR3 length: 16 residues. The germline V gene has CDR1 SGHRS and CDR2 YFSETQ. The CDR3 nucleotides read TGCGCCAGCAGCATGGGGGCAGGGTCCGGACGTGGCGAGCAGTACTTC. This codes for CASSMGAGSGRGEQYF.

This clonotype is categorized as large (0.1 to 1%). The V call is TRBV13, the J call TRBJ1-1; 7 positions agree with TRBD1. V shed 1 base, J shed 3 bases, and the junction held 5 bases outside the gene matches. The CDR3 runs 15 residues. Germline V gene lookup returns CDR1 PRHDT and CDR2 FYEKMQ (reference sequence). The chain's CDR3 is CASSLDRGSDTEAFF. DNA of the CDR3: TGTGCCAGCAGCTTAGACAGGGGTTCGGACACTGAAGCTTTCTTT.

In this sample, this clonotype is medium-sized. The genes are TRBV7-9 and TRBJ2-1, with unresolved D. The CDR3 covers 15 residues. Trimming took 0 bases from V and 6 from J, leaving 12 bases between them. Germline CDR1 reads SEHNR; CDR2 reads FQNEAQ (reference sequence). The CDR3 spells CASSLAGLGANEQFF. CDR3 nucleotide sequence: TGTGCCAGCAGCTTAGCCGGTTTAGGCGCCAATGAGCAGTTCTTC.

This clonotype ranks as medium-sized. The CDR3 DNA follows: TGCGCCAGCAGCTCGGAGGTGGGGGTTAAGCCACCCCTCCACTTT. Translating gives CASSSEVGVKPPLHF. V usage is TRBV5-1 and J usage is TRBJ1-6; D may be TRBD1 (5 bases). Trimming took 3 bases from V and 11 from J, leaving 18 bases between them. The CDR3 is made up of 15 amino acids. CDR1 and CDR2 (germline): SGHRS, YFSETQ.

This clonotype occurred a few times. The gene calls are TRBV6-2 or TRBV6-3 and TRBJ2-7; 10 bases fit TRBD2. V trimming: 0 bases; J trimming: 3 bases; junction bases outside the gene matches: 11. The CDR3 has 18 residues. Per the germline V gene, CDR1 is MNHEY and CDR2 is SVGEGT. The CDR3 sequence is CASSYSALRLAGVYEQYF. Here the CDR3 DNA reads TGTGCCAGCAGTTACTCCGCTTTGCGTCTAGCGGGAGTCTACGAGCAGTACTTC.

By share of the sample, this clonotype is medium-sized. The CDR3 DNA is TGTGCCAGCAGCTTAGGGACAGGGTTCGACAATGAGCAGTTCTTC. As protein: CASSLGTGFDNEQFF. The chain carries TRBV7-6 and TRBJ2-1, with 8 bases identical to TRBD1. The germline gives CDR1 SGHVS, CDR2 FNYEAQ. The CDR3 totals 15 residues. J gave up 5 bases and V 1 base, and 4 bases lay outside the gene matches.

By proportion, this clonotype is medium-sized. V usage is TRBV15 and J usage is TRBJ2-1, with 7 nucleotides matching TRBD2. Germline CDR1 reads LNHNV; CDR2 reads YYDKDF (reference sequence). This CDR3 spans 15 amino acids. The V gene end was trimmed by 3 bases and the J gene end by 0 bases; junction bases not matched to a gene: 2. CDR3 sequence (DNA): TGTGCCACCAGCAGGACTAGCACCTCCTACAATGAGCAGTTCTTC. It translates to CATSRTSTSYNEQFF.

Within the sample, this clonotype is medium-sized. At one end the junction does not follow the germline gene, possibly because of a read error. The rearrangement uses TRBV27 and TRBJ2-3; perhaps TRBD1 as D (6 bases). The germline V gene has CDR1 MNHEY and CDR2 SMNVEV (reference sequence). The CDR3 is 15 residues long. CDR3: CASSPSGHSTDTQYF. CDR3 nucleotides: TGTGCCAGCAGCCCCTCGGGACATAGCACGGATACGCAGTATTTT.